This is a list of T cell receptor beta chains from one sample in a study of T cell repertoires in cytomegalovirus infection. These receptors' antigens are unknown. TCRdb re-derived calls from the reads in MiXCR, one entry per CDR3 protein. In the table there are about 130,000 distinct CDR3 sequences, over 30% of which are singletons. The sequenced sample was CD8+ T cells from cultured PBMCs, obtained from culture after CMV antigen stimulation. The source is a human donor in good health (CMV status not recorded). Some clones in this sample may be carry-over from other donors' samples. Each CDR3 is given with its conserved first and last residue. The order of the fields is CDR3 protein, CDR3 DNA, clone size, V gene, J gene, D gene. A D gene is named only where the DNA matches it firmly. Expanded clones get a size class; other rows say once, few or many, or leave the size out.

CATSFPLRGSMEQFF	TGTGCCACCAGTTTTCCCCTTCGGGGGTCAATGGAGCAGTTCTTC	.	TRBV7-6	TRBJ2-1	.
CASSLAAGGGNTGELFF	TGTGCCAGCAGTTTGGCGGCGGGGGGCGGGAACACCGGGGAGCTGTTTTTT	few	TRBV12-3/TRBV12-4	TRBJ2-2	TRBD2
CASSLEPGQRNTEAFF	TGTGCCAGCAGCTTGGAGCCAGGGCAAAGGAACACTGAAGCTTTCTTT	.	TRBV5-4	TRBJ1-1	.
CASRGTLVYF	TGTGCCAGCAGAGGTACCTTGGTGTACTTC	.	TRBV11-2	TRBJ2-4	.
CASSFYDSVLKYGYTF	TGTGCCAGCAGCTTTTACGACAGCGTACTAAAATATGGCTACACCTTC	.	TRBV5-8	TRBJ1-2	.
CASSPQVGGFETQYF	TGTGCCAGCAGCCCCCAAGTTGGGGGGTTCGAGACCCAGTACTTC	.	TRBV12-3/TRBV12-4	TRBJ2-5	.
CASYEIGAYNEQFF	TGTGCCAGCTACGAAATAGGTGCCTACAATGAGCAGTTCTTC	few	TRBV12-3/TRBV12-4	TRBJ2-1	.
CASSTTRGPFEKLFF	TGTGCCAGCAGCACAACAAGGGGGCCGTTTGAAAAACTGTTTTTT	few	TRBV7-9	TRBJ1-4	TRBD1
CASSQDALNTEAFF	TGTGCCAGCAGCCAAGATGCTTTGAACACTGAAGCTTTCTTT	few	TRBV14	TRBJ1-1	.
CASMLQGGGDGYTF	TGTGCCAGTATGTTGCAAGGCGGAGGGGATGGCTACACCTTC	once	TRBV27	TRBJ1-2	.
CASSYLQGPQNTEAFF	TGTGCCAGCAGTTATCTTCAGGGGCCCCAGAACACTGAAGCTTTCTTT	.	TRBV6-2/TRBV6-3	TRBJ1-1	.
CASSLSNEQYF	TGTGCCAGCAGTTTAAGTAACGAGCAGTACTTC	many	TRBV6-6	TRBJ2-7	.
CSAISPGLAGGRSTDTQYF	TGCAGTGCGATCAGTCCGGGACTAGCGGGGGGCCGAAGCACAGATACGCAGTATTTT	.	TRBV20-1	TRBJ2-3	TRBD2
CASSGDNYNEQFF	TGTGCCAGCAGCGGTGACAACTACAATGAGCAGTTCTTC	.	TRBV12-3/TRBV12-4	TRBJ2-1	.
CASSLLLGTDTQYF	TGTGCCAGCAGCTTACTGTTGGGCACAGATACGCAGTATTTT	.	TRBV11-1	TRBJ2-3	.
CASSFAGSGNEQYF	TGTGCCAGCAGTTTTGCGGGGTCGGGGAACGAGCAGTACTTC	.	TRBV12-3/TRBV12-4	TRBJ2-7	.
CASRHMLEAFF	TGTGCCAGCAGGCATATGCTGGAAGCTTTCTTT	few	TRBV12-3/TRBV12-4	TRBJ1-1	.
CASSYSPGRRTDTQYF	TGTGCCAGCAGTTACTCTCCGGGGCGGCGCACAGATACGCAGTATTTT	.	TRBV6-5	TRBJ2-3	.
CASSPSEANYEQYF	TGTGCCAGCAGCCCCTCCGAAGCGAACTACGAGCAGTACTTC	few	TRBV7-6	TRBJ2-7	.
CASSHLGTDTEAFF	TGTGCCAGCAGCCACCTCGGGACAGACACTGAAGCTTTCTTT	.	TRBV4-2	TRBJ1-1	TRBD1
CASSAQGAAEAFF	TGTGCCAGCAGCGCCCAGGGGGCCGCTGAAGCTTTCTTT	.	TRBV7-9	TRBJ1-1	TRBD1
CASSPDSTGELFF	TGTGCCAGCAGCCCGGACAGCACCGGGGAGCTGTTTTTT	.	TRBV7-9	TRBJ2-2	.
CASSSTSGGVAQETQYF	TGTGCCAGCAGCTCGACTAGCGGGGGGGTGGCGCAAGAGACCCAGTACTTC	.	TRBV7-9	TRBJ2-5	TRBD2
CASSPLPLAGETYEQYF	TGTGCCAGCAGCCCCCTCCCCTTAGCGGGGGAAACCTACGAGCAGTACTTC	.	TRBV9	TRBJ2-7	TRBD2
CASSPDRNYGYTF	TGCGCCAGCAGTCCGGACAGGAACTATGGCTACACCTTC	.	TRBV4-1	TRBJ1-2	TRBD1
CASSSGTGLEAFF	TGTGCCAGCAGCTCCGGGACAGGGCTTGAAGCTTTCTTT	many	TRBV6-5	TRBJ1-1	TRBD1
CASSLAGTVQPQHF	TGTGCCAGCTCACTGGCAGGGACGGTTCAGCCCCAGCATTTT	.	TRBV18	TRBJ1-5	.
CASSLRPPGTGEETQYF	TGTGCCAGCAGTCTTAGGCCCCCCGGGACAGGGGAAGAGACCCAGTACTTC	many	TRBV12-3/TRBV12-4	TRBJ2-5	TRBD1
CASGDDWRGSYEQYF	TGTGCCAGCGGGGATGATTGGCGGGGGTCCTACGAGCAGTACTTC	medium-sized	TRBV7-8	TRBJ2-7	TRBD2
CASASEAVGGQPQHF	TGTGCCAGCGCTTCCGAGGCAGTTGGCGGTCAGCCCCAGCATTTT	.	TRBV12-3/TRBV12-4	TRBJ1-5	.
CASSLGGKAAEAFF	TGTGCCAGCAGCTTGGGCGGCAAGGCGGCTGAAGCTTTCTTT	many	TRBV5-6	TRBJ1-1	.
CASSYDAMNTEAFF	TGTGCCAGCAGTTACGACGCCATGAACACTGAAGCTTTCTTT	few	TRBV12-3/TRBV12-4	TRBJ1-1	.
CASSLHFGASSGNTIYF	TGTGCCAGCAGCTTACATTTCGGGGCTTCCTCTGGAAACACCATATATTTT	many	TRBV7-8	TRBJ1-3	.
CASSDPEEGQGGRYEQYF	TGTGCCAGCAGTGATCCCGAGGAGGGACAGGGGGGCCGATACGAGCAGTACTTC	once	TRBV6-5	TRBJ2-7	TRBD1
CSARIGRDYGYTF	TGCAGTGCTAGAATCGGCAGGGACTATGGCTACACCTTC	.	TRBV20-1	TRBJ1-2	.
CVSSLEVTVNNEQFF	TGTGTCAGCAGCTTGGAAGTGACAGTCAACAATGAGCAGTTCTTC	.	TRBV5-6	TRBJ2-1	.
CASSSGGPVNEQFF	TGTGCCAGCTCTTCGGGGGGGCCGGTGAATGAGCAGTTCTTC	few	TRBV12-3/TRBV12-4	TRBJ2-1	TRBD2
CASSDSQGQDYNEQFF	TGTGCCAGCAGTGACTCGCAGGGACAGGACTACAATGAGCAGTTCTTC	.	TRBV6-4	TRBJ2-1	TRBD1